This T cell receptor (beta chain) derives from a study of CD8 T cells in Susac syndrome. Study at large: Patients with Susac syndrome were therapy-naive, on corticosteroids, or on intravenous immunoglobulin alone at the time that blood was drawn.

V lost 1 base, J lost 6 bases, and 2 bases stayed unmatched. This CDR3 is built from 14 residues. Germline V gene lookup returns CDR1 GTSNPN and CDR2 SVGIG (reference sequence). RNA in amounts of roughly 0.45 to 1 ug was reverse transcribed with random hexamers. TCRdb ran MiXCR on the immunoSEQ multiplex PCR reads and lists one entry per CDR3 protein. The table records over 80,000 distinct CDR3 sequences, around 94% of them present only once. The chain employs TRBV30 and TRBJ2-7, with TRBD2 matching 14 bases. What was sequenced was CD8+ T cells from PBMCs. The sequence was collected from a human donor with Susac syndrome. The CDR3 loop is CAWSAGTSGSEQYF. The CDR3 bases are TGTGCCTGGAGTGCCGGGACTAGCGGGAGCGAGCAGTACTTC.